This T cell receptor beta chain was captured in a study of blood T cells in healthy people across ages. Concerning this clonotype itself: Its specificity is not known.

Total RNA, at least 5.5 micrograms per sample, came from PBMCs. General study findings and limits: Percentage of naive T cells showed a strong correlation with TCR beta diversity.

A second PCR of 7 to 11 cycles used a sample-barcoded 5' primer and a J-beta primer mix. MiXCR, applied by TCRdb to the 5' RACE reads, yields one record per CDR3 protein. The sample holds hundreds of thousands of distinct CDR3 sequences, 58% seen once. This receptor was taken from a man aged 25-40 years in good health. The material sequenced was blood.

The CDR3 DNA follows: TGCAGCGTAGGACAGTACTATGGCTACACCTTC. Protein product: CSVGQYYGYTF. This chain joins TRBV29-1 and TRBJ1-2, with D maybe TRBD1 (6 bases). V lost 6 bases and J 3 bases, leaving 8 bases between the germline ends. CDR1 and CDR2 (germline): SQVTM, ANQGSEA. The CDR3 has 11 residues.